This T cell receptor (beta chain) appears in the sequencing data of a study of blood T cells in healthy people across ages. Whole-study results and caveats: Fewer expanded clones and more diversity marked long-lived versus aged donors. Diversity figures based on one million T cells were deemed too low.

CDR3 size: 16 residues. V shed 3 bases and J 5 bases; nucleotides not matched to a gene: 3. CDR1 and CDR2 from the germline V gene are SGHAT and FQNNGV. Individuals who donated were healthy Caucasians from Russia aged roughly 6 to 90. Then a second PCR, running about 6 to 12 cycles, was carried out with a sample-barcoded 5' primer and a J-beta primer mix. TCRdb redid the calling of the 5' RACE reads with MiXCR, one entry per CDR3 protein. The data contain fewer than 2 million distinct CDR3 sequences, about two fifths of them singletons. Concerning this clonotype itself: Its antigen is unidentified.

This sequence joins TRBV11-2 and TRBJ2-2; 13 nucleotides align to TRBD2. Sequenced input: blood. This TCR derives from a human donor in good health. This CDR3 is CASSFWTSGGTGELFF. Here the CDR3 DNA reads TGTGCCAGCAGCTTCTGGACTAGCGGGGGAACCGGGGAGCTGTTTTTT. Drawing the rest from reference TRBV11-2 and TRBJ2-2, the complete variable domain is EAGVAQSPRYKIIEKRQSVAFWCNPISGHATLYWYQQILGQGPKLLIQFQNNGVVDDSQLPKDRFSAERLKGVDSTLKIQPAKLEDSAVYLCASSFWTSGGTGELFFGEGSRLTVL.